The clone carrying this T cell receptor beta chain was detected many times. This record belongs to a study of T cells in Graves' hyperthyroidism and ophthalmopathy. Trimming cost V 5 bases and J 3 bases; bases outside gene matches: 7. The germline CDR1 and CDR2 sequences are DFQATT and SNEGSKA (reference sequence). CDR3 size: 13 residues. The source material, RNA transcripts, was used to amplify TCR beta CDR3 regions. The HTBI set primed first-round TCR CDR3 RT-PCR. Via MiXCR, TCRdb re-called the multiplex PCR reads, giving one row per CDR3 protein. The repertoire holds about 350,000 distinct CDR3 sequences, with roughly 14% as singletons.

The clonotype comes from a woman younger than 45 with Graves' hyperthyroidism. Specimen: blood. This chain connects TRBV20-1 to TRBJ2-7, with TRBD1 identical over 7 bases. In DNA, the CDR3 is TGCAGTGCTTCGGGGCAGGGGGTCTACGAGCAGTACTTC. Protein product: CSASGQGVYEQYF.